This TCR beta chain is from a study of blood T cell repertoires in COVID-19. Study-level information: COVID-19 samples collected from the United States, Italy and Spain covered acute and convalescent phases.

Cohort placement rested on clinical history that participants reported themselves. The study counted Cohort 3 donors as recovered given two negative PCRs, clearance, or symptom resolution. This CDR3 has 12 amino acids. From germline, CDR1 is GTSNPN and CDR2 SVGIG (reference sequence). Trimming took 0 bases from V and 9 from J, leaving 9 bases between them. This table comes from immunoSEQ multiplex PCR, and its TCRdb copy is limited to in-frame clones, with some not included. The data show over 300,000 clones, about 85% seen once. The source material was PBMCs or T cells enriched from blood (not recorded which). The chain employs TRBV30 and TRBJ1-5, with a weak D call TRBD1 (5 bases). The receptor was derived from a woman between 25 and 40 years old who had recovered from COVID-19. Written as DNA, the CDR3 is TGTGCCTGGAGTGTAAGGGGAAGGCCCCAGCATTTT. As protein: CAWSVRGRPQHF.